This T cell receptor (beta chain) was obtained from a study of response to subunit inactivated influenza vaccine. Regarding this clonotype: What it binds is unknown.

Notes on the study in general: Authors proposed each seasonal influenza vaccination draws in few new T cells.

Using its own MiXCR run on the RT-PCR reads, TCRdb lists one record per CDR3 protein. The sample contains more than 150,000 distinct CDR3 sequences, 9.2% of which appear only once. The CDR3 is 15 residues long. Trimming at V came to 7 bases and at J to 4 bases, leaving 10 bases not matched to a gene. Germline CDR1 MDHEN, CDR2 SYDVKM. The clonotype comes from a man aged 45 to 65 who received an inactivated influenza vaccine. The chain employs TRBV28 and TRBJ2-3, with TRBD1 identical over 8 bases. The source was non-naive T cells sorted from PBMCs, collected on the day of vaccination. CDR3 in DNA: TGTGCCAGCACCACGAGGACAGGGTTTGCAGATACGCAGTATTTT. As protein: CASTTRTGFADTQYF.